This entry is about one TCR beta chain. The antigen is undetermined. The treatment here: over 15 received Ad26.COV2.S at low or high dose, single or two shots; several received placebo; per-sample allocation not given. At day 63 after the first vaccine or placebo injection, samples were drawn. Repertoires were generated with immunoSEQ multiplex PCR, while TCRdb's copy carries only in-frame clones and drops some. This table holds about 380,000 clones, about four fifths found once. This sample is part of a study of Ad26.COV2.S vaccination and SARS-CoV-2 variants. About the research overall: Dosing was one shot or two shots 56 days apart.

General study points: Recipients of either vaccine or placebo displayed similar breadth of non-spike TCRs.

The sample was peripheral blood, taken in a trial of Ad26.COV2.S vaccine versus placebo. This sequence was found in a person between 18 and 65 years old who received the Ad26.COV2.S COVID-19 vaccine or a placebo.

The CDR3 sequence: CASSIMGDQPQHF. For the CDR3, the DNA is TGTGCCAGTAGTATTATGGGGGATCAGCCCCAGCATTTT. The chain recombines TRBV19 with TRBJ1-5, with a weak D call TRBD1 (5 bases). This CDR3 spans 13 amino acids. The germline CDR1 and CDR2 sequences are LNHDA and SQIVND (reference sequence). Trimming left V 3 bases short and J 5 bases short, with 8 bases between.